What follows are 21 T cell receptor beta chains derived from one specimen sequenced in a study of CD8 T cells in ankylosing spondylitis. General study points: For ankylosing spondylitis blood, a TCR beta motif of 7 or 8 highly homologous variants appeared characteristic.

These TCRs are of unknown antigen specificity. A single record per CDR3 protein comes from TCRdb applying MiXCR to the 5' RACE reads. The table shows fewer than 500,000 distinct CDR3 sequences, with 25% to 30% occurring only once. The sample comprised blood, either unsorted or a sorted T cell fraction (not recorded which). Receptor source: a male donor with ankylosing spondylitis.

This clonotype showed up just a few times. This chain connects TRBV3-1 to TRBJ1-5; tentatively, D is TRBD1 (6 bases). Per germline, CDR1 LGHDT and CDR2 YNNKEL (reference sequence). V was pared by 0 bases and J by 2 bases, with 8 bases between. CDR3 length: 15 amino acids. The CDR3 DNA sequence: TGTGCCAGCAGCCAAGATGCAGGGGGCAATCAGCCCCAGCATTTT. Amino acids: CASSQDAGGNQPQHF.

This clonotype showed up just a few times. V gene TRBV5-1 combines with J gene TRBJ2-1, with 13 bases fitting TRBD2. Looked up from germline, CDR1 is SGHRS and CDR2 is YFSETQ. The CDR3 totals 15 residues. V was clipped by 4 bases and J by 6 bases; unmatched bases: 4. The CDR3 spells CASSRTSGGGNEQFF. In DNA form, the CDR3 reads TGCGCCAGCAGCCGGACTAGCGGGGGCGGCAATGAGCAGTTCTTC.

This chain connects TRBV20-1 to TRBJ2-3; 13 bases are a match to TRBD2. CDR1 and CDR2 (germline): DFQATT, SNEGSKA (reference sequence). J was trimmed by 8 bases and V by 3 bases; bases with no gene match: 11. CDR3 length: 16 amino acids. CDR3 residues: CSASRGTSGNGGTQYF. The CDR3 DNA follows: TGCAGTGCTAGTCGCGGGACTAGCGGGAACGGGGGTACGCAGTATTTT.

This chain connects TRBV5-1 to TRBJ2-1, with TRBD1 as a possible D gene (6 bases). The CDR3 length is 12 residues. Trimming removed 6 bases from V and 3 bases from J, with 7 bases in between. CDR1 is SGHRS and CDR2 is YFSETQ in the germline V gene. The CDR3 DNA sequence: TGCGCCAGCAAAGGGGGCTACAATGAGCAGTTCTTC. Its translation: CASKGGYNEQFF.

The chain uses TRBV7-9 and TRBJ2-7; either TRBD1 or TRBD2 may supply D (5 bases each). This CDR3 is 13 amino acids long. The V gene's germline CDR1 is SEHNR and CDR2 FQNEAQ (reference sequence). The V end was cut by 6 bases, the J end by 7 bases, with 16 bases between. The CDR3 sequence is CASSSSGRGEQYV. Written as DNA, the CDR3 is TGTGCCAGCAGTTCCTCGGGACGGGGAGAGCAGTACGTC.

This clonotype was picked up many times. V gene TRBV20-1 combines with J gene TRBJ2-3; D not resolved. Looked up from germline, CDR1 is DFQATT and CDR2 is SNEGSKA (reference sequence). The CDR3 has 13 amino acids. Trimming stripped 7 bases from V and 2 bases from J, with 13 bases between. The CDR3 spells CSVWGPITDTQYF. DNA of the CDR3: TGCAGTGTCTGGGGTCCCATCACAGATACGCAGTATTTT.

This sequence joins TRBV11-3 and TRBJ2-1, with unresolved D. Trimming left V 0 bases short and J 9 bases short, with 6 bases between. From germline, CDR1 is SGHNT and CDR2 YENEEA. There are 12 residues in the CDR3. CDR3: CASSLDSAEQFF. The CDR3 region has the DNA TGTGCCAGCAGCTTAGATTCGGCTGAGCAGTTCTTC.

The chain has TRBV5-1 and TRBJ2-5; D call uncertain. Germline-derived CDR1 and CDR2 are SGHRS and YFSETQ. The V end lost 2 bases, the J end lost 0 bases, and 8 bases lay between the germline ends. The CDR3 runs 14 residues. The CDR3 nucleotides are TGCGCCAGCAGCTTCCAGCGCGACCAAGAGACCCAGTACTTC. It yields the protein CASSFQRDQETQYF.

The CDR3: CASSPSGGQETQYF. The CDR3 nucleotides are TGTGCCAGCAGTCCTAGCGGGGGTCAAGAGACCCAGTACTTC. The gene calls are TRBV28 and TRBJ2-5, with 10 bases lining up with TRBD2. CDR1 is MDHEN, CDR2 SYDVKM, per germline. The CDR3 runs to 14 residues. The V gene end was trimmed by 5 bases and the J gene end by 2 bases; junction bases not matched to a gene: 2.

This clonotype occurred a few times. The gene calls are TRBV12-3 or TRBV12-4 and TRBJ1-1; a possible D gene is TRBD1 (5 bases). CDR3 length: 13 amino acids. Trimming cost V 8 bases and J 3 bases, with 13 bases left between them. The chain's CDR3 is CASSPGWDTEAFF. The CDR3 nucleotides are TGTGCCAGCTCCCCAGGGTGGGACACTGAAGCTTTCTTT.

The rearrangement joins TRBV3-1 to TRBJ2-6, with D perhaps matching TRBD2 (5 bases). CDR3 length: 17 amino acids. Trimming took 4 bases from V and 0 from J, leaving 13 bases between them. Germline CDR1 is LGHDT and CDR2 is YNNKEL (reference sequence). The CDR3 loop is CASSRYPGVSGANVLTF. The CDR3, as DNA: TGTGCCAGCAGCCGATATCCCGGGGTCTCTGGGGCCAACGTCCTGACTTTC.

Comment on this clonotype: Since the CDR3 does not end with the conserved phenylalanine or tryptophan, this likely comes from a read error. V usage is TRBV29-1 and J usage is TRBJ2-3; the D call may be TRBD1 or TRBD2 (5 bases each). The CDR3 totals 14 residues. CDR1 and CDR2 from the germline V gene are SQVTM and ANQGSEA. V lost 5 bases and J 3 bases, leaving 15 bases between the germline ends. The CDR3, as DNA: TGCAGCGTTCGGATTGGGGGTGGAACAGATACGCAGTATTCT. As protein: CSVRIGGGTDTQYS.

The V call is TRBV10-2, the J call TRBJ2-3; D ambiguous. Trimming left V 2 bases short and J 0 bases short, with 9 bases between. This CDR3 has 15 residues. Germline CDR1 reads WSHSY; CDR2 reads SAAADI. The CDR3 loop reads CASSEDFGSTDTQYF. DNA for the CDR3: TGCGCCAGCAGTGAGGACTTCGGTAGCACAGATACGCAGTATTTT.

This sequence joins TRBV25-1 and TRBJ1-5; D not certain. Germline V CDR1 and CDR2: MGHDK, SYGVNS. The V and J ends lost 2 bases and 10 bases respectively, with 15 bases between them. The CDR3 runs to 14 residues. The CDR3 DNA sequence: TGTGCCAGCAGTGAACCGGGGATGAATCGCCCCCAGCATTTT. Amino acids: CASSEPGMNRPQHF.

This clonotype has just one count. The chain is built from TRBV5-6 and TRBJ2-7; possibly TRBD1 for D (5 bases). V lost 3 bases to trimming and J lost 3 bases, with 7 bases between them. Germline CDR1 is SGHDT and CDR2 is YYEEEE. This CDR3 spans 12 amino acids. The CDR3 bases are TGTGCCAGCAGCTCCAGGGACTACGAGCAGTACGTC. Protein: CASSSRDYEQYV.

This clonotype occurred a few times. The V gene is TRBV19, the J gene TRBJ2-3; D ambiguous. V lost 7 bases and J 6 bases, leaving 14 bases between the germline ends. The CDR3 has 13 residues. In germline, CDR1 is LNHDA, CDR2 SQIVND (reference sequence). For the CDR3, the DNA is TGTGCCAGTAAGAGGAGCTACGGGGATACGCAGTATTTT. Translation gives CASKRSYGDTQYF. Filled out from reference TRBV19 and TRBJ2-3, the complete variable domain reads DGGITQSPKYLFRKEGQNVTLSCEQNLNHDAMYWYRQDPGQGLRLIYYSQIVNDFQKGDIAEGYSVSREKKESFPLTVTSAQKNPTAFYLCASKRSYGDTQYFGPGTRLTVL.

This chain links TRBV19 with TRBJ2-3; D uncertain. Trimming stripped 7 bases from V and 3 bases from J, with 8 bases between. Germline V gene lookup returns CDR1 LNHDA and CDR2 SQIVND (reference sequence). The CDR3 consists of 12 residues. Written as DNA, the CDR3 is TGTGCCAGTAACGGGTGGACAGATACGCAGTATTTT. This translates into CASNGWTDTQYF.

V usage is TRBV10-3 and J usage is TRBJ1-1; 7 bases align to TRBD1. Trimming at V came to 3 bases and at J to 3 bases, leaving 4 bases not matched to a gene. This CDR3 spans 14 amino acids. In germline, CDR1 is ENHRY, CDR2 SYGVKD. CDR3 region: CAISEGQADTEAFF. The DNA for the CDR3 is TGTGCCATCAGTGAAGGACAGGCAGACACTGAAGCTTTCTTT.

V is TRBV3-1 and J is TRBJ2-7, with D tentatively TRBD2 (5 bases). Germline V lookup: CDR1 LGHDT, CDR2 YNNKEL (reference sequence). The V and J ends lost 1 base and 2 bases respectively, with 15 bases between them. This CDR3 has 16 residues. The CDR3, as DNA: TGTGCCAGCAGCCAAGTGGGAGTTTTCCCTACCTACGAGCAGTACTTC. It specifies CASSQVGVFPTYEQYF.

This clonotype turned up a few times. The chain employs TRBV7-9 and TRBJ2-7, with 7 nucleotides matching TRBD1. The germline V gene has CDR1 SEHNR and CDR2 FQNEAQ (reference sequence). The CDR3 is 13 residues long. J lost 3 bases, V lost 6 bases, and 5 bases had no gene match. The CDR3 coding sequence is TGTGCCAGCAGTCGGGACAGCCGCTACGAGCAGTACTTC. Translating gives CASSRDSRYEQYF. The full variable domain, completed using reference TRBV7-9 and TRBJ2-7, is DTGVSQNPRHKITKRGQNVTFRCDPISEHNRLYWYRQTLGQGPEFLTYFQNEAQLEKSRLLSDRFSAERPKGSFSTLEIQRTEQGDSAMYLCASSRDSRYEQYFGPGTRLTVT.

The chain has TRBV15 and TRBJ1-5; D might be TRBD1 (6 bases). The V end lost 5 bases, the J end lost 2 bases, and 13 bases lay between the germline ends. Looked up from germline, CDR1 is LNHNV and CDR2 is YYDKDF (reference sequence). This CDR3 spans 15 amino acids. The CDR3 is CATSGSGARNQPQHF. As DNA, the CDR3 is TGTGCCACCAGCGGATCAGGGGCGCGCAATCAGCCCCAGCATTTT.